This TCR beta chain appears in the sequencing data of a study of blood T cell repertoires in COVID-19. Study-wide context: PBMCs, B-cell-depleted T cells, or T cells provided the cDNA or gDNA that made up the material.

The assay was immunoSEQ multiplex PCR, and TCRdb's table has in-frame clones only and misses some. This repertoire shows approximately 120,000 clones, around 85% found once; its top ten account for around 3.2%. Trimming took 7 bases from V and 1 from J; bases not matched to a gene: 4. The germline V gene has CDR1 MDHEN and CDR2 SYDVKM. This CDR3 has 13 amino acids. The rearrangement uses TRBV28 and TRBJ2-7; TRBD1 matches at 7 bases. The sequenced sample consisted of peripheral blood. The sequence came from an elderly woman with COVID-19, enrolled during active disease. CDR3 protein: CASTTGSSYEQYF. The CDR3 DNA follows: TGTGCCAGCACGACAGGGTCATCCTACGAGCAGTACTTC.